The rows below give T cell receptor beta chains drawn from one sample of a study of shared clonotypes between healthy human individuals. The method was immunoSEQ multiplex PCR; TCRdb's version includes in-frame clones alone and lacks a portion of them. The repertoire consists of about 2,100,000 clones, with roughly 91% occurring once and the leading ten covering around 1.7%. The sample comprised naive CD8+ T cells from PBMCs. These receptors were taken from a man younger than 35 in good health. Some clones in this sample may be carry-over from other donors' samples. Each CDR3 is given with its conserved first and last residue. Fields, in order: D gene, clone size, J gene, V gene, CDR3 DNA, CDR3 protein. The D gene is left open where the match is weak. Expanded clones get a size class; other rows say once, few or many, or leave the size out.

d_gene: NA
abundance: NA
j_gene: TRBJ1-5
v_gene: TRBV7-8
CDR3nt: TGTGCCAGCAGCTCCCTCGGTCAGCCCCAGCATTTT
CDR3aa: CASSSLGQPQHF

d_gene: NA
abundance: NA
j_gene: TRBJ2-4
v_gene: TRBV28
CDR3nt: TGTGCCAGCAGTTTAGGGCAACTCCTTAAGGGCAAAAACATTCAGTACTTC
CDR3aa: CASSLGQLLKGKNIQYF

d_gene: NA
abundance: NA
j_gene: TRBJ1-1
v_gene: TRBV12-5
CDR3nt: TGTGCTAGTGCCTCCCCGCACGACACGGAAGCTTTCTTT
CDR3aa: CASASPHDTEAFF

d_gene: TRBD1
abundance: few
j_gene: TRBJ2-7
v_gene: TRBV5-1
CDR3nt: TGCGCCAGCAGCTTGGCCTTCGGGACAGGGAGTTACGAGCAGTACTTC
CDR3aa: CASSLAFGTGSYEQYF

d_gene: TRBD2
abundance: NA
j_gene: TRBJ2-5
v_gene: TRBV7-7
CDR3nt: TGTGCCAGCAGCTTGAATCGGCTAGCGGGAGGGACGGAGACCCAGTACTTC
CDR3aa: CASSLNRLAGGTETQYF

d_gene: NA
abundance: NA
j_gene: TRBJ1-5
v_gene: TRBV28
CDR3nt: TGTGCCAGCAGTTTAGGACGGAGCAATCAGCCCCAGCATTTT
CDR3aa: CASSLGRSNQPQHF

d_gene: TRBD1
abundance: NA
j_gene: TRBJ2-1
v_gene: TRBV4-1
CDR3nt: TGCGCCAGCAGAGAAACAGGGGGAGAGTCCTACAATGAGCAGTTCTTC
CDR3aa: CASRETGGESYNEQFF

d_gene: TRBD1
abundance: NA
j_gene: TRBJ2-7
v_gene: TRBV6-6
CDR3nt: TGTGCCAGCGAGCAACGACCGGGACAGGGCTTGTTC
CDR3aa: CASEQRPGQGLF

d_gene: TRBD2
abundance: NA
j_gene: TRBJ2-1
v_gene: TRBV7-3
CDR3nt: TGTGCCAGCAGCCCCGAGGAGGGACTACCGACCTACAATGAGCAGTTCTTC
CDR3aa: CASSPEEGLPTYNEQFF

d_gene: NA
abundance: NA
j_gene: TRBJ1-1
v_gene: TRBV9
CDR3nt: TGTGCCAGCAGCCCCTCGACAGGCCCAACAATCTTT
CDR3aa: CASSPSTGPTIF

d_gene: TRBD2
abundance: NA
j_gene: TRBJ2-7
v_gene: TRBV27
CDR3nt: TGTGCCAGCAGATTAGCGGGGAGCTCCTACGAGCAGTACTTC
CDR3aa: CASRLAGSSYEQYF

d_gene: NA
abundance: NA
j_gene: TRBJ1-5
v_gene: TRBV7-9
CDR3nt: TGTGCCAGCAGTTCAGGGATACGCAATCAGCCCCAGCATTTT
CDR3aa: CASSSGIRNQPQHF

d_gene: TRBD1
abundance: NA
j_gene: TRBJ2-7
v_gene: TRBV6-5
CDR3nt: TGTGCCAGCAGTTACTCGGGACAGGGGGCATACGAGCAGTACTTC
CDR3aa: CASSYSGQGAYEQYF

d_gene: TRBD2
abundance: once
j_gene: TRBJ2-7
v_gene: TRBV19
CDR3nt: TGTGCCAGTAGTCTGGTGGGAGGGAACTACGAGCAGTACTTC
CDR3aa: CASSLVGGNYEQYF

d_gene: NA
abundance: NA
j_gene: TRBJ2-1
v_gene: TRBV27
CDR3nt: TGTGCCACCAAGACTGCCTACAATGAGCAGTTCTTC
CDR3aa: CATKTAYNEQFF

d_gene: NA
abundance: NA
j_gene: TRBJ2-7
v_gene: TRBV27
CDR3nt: TGTGCCAGCAGTGTCTCCGGGGCGGCCTACGAGCAGTACTTC
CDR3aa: CASSVSGAAYEQYF

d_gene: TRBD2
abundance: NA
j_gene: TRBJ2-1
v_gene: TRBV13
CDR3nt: TGTGCCAGCAGCTCAGCCGGGACTAGCTCCTACAATGAGCAGTTCTTC
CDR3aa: CASSSAGTSSYNEQFF

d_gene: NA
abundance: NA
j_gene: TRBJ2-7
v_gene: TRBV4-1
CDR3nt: TGCGCCAGCAGCCCTCGTCCTGGTACCTCCTACGAGCAGTACTTC
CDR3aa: CASSPRPGTSYEQYF

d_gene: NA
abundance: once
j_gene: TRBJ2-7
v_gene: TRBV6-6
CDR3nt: TGTGCCAGCAGTTACGGGGACTGGAGCTCCTACGAGCAGTACTTC
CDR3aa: CASSYGDWSSYEQYF

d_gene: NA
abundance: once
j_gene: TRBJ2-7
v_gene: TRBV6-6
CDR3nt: TGTGCCAGCAGTTACCCCGCTGCCGAGCAGTACTTC
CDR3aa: CASSYPAAEQYF

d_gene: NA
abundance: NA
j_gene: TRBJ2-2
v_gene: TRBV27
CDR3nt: TGTGCCAGCAGTTTACGGACAGCGGCCGGGGAGCTGTTTTTT
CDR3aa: CASSLRTAAGELFF

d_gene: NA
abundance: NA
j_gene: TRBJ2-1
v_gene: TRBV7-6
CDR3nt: TGTGCCAGCAGCTTGGGGACTCATTACAATGAGCAGTTCTTC
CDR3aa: CASSLGTHYNEQFF

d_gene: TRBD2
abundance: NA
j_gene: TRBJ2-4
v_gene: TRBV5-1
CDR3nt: TGCGCCAGCAGCTTGGGGCACTTAGCGGGAGCGGCCAAAAACATTCAGTACTTC
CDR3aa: CASSLGHLAGAAKNIQYF

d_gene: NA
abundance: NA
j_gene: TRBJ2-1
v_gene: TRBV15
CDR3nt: TGTGCCACCAGCAGAAATCCAGGATCCTACAATGAGCAGTTCTTC
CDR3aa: CATSRNPGSYNEQFF

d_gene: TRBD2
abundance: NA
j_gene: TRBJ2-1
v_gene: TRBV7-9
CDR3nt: TGTGCCAGCAGCCACTCCAGGGTGCTAGCGGGAGCGGGGTACAATGAGCAGTTCTTC
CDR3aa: CASSHSRVLAGAGYNEQFF

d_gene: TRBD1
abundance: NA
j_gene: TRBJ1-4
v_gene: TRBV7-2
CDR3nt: TGTGCCAGCAGCTCAACGGGACAGGGCTGGCGAGAAAAACTGTTTTTT
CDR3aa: CASSSTGQGWREKLFF

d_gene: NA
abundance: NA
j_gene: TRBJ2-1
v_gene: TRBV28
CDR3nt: TGTGCCAGCGGACCGGGACTCGATATTCTCTTC
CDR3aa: CASGPGLDILF

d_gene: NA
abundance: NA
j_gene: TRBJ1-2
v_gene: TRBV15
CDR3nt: TGTGCCACCAGCAGAGGGTCCGGGGAATCGCGGGGCGATGGCTACACCTTC
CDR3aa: CATSRGSGESRGDGYTF

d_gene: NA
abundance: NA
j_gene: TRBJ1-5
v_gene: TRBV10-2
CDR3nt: TGCGCCAGCAGTGGGACACCTCTTGGCAATCAGCCCCAGCATTTT
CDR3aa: CASSGTPLGNQPQHF

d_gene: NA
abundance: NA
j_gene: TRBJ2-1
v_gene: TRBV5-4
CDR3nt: TGTGCCAGCAGCTTAAAGGTCGGATCCTACAATGAGCAGTTCTTC
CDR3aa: CASSLKVGSYNEQFF

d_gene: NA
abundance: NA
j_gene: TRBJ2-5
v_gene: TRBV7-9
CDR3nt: TGTGCCAGCAGCTTAGTACGGGGATGGGAGACCCAGTACTTC
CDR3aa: CASSLVRGWETQYF

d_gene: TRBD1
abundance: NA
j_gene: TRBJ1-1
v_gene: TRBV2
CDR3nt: TGTGCCAGCAGTGAGGAGAGGACAGGGGTCCCGGGAACTGAAGCTTTCTTT
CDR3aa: CASSEERTGVPGTEAFF

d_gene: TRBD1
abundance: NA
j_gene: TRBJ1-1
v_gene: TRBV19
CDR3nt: TGTGCCAGTAGTCCGACAGGGGGCACTGAAGCTTTCTTT
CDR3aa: CASSPTGGTEAFF

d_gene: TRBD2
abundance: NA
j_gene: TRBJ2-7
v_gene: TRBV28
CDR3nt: TGTGCCAGCAGTTTAAGGGGAGGGCTGCAGTACTTC
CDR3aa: CASSLRGGLQYF

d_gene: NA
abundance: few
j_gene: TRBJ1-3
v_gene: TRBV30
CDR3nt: TGTGCCTGGAGTGTAATTATAACCGGAAACACCATATATTTT
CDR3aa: CAWSVIITGNTIYF

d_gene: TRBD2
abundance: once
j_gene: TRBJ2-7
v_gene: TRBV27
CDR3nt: TGTGCCACCCGACTAGCGGGATTCTCGGACTACGAGCAGTACTTC
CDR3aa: CATRLAGFSDYEQYF

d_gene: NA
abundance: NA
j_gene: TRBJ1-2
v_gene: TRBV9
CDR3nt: TGTGCCAGCAGCGGGGGCAGAGGCTACACCTTC
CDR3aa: CASSGGRGYTF

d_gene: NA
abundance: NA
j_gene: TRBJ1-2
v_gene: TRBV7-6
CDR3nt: TGTGCCAGCAGCTTAGCCCAGAACACCCAGGGCTATGGCTACACCTTC
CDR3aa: CASSLAQNTQGYGYTF

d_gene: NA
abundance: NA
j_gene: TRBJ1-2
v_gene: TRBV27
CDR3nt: TGTGCCAGCAGTTTATCCTCCGCAGTCTATGGCTACACCTTC
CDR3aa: CASSLSSAVYGYTF